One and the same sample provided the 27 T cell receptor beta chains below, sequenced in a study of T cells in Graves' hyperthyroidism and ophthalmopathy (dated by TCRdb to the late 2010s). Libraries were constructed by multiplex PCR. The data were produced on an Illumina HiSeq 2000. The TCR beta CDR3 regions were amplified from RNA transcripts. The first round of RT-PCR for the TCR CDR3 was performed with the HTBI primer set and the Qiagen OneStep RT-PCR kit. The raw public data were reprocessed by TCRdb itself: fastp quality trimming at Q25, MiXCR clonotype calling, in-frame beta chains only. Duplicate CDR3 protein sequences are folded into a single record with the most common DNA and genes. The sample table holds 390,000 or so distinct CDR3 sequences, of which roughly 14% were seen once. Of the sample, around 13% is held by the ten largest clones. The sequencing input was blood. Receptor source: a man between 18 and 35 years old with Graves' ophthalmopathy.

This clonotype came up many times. CDR3 protein: CASRGESSYNEQFF. The DNA for the CDR3 is TGTGCCAGCAGGGGGGAGAGCTCCTACAATGAGCAGTTCTTC. The V gene is TRBV2, the J gene TRBJ2-1, with D perhaps TRBD1 or TRBD2 (5 bases each). Trimming shortened V by 6 bases and J by 0 bases, and 9 bases separated the two germline ends. This CDR3 contains 14 residues. The germline V gene encodes CDR1 SNHLY and CDR2 FYNNEI.

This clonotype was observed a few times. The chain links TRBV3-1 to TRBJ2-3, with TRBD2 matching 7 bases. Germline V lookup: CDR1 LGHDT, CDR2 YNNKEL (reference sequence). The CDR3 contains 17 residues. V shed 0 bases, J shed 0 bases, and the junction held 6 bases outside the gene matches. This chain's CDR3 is CASSQDPAGLSTDTQYF. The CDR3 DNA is TGTGCCAGCAGCCAAGATCCAGCGGGGCTGAGCACAGATACGCAGTATTTT.

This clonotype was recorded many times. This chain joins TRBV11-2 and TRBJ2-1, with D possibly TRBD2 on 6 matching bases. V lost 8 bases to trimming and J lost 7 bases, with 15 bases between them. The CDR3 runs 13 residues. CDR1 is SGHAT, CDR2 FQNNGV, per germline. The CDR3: CASGGSPGNEQFF. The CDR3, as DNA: TGTGCCAGCGGGGGGTCCCCTGGGAATGAGCAGTTCTTC.

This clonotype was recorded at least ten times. The CDR3, as DNA: TGTGCCAGCTCACGCTCACAGGACCTCGTTACGCAGTATTTT. Its translation is CASSRSQDLVTQYF. The rearrangement joins TRBV18 to TRBJ2-3; TRBD1 is a possible D gene (5 bases). With 4 bases removed from V and 8 bases from J, the gap between germline ends came to 16 bases. The germline V gene has CDR1 KGHSH and CDR2 LQKENI. The CDR3 sequence is 14 residues long. The full variable domain, with the rest looked up from reference TRBV18 and TRBJ2-3, is NAGVMQNPRHLVRRRGQEARLRCSPMKGHSHVYWYRQLPEEGLKFMVYLQKENIIDESGMPKERFSAEFPKEGPSILRIQQVVRGDSAAYFCASSRSQDLVTQYFGPGTRLTVL.

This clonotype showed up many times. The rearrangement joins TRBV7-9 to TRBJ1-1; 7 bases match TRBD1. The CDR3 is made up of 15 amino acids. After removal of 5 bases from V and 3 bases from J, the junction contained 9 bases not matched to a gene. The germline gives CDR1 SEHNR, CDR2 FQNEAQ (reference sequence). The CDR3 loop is CASSGRQGMYTEAFF. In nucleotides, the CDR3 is TGTGCCAGCAGCGGCCGACAGGGTATGTACACTGAAGCTTTCTTT.

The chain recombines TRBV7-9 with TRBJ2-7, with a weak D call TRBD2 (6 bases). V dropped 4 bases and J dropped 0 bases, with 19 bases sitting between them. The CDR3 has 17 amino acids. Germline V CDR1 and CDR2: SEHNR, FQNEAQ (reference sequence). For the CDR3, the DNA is TGTGCCAGCAGCTCCCTGGATCTCGGGACTTACTCCTACGAGCAGTACTTC. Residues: CASSSLDLGTYSYEQYF.

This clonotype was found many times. CDR3 bases: TGTGCCAGCAGTGAATCCGACAGGGGCTATTCCTACGAGCAGTACTTC. Its translation is CASSESDRGYSYEQYF. The chain couples TRBV25-1 to TRBJ2-7; TRBD1 matches at 8 bases. The CDR3 covers 16 residues. The germline V gene encodes CDR1 MGHDK and CDR2 SYGVNS. With V trimmed by 1 base and J by 1 base, 6 bases remained unmatched.

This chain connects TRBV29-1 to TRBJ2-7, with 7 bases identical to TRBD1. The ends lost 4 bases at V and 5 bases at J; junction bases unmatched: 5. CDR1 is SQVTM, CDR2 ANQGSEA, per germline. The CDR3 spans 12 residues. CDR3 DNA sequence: TGCAGCGTTGCCTCCCAGGGGGACGAGCAGTACTTC. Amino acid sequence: CSVASQGDEQYF.

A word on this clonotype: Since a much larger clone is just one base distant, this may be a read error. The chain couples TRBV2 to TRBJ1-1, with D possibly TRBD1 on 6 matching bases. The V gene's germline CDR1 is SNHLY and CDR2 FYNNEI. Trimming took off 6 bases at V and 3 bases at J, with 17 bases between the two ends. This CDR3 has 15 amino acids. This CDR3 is CASRPPDRPDTEAFF. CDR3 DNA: TGTGCCAGCAGGCCTCCCGACAGGCCGGACACTGAAGCTTTCTTT.

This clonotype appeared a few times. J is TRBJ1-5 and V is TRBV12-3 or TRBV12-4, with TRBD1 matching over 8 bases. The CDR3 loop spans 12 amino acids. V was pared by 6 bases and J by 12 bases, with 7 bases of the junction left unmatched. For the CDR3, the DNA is TGTGCCAGCAGGGGGCAGGGGGCTGACCAGCATTTT. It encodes CASRGQGADQHF.

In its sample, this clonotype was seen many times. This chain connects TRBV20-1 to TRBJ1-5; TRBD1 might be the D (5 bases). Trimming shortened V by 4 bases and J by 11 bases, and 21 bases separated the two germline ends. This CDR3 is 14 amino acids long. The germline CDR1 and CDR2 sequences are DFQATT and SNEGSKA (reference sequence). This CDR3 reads CSAIVQGGAKAQHF. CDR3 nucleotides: TGCAGTGCTATTGTCCAGGGAGGGGCAAAGGCCCAGCATTTT.

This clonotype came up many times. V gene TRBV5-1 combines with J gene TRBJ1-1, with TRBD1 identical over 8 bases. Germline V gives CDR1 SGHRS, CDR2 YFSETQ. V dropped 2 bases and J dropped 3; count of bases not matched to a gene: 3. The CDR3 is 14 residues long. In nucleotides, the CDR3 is TGCGCCAGCAGCTTCGACAGGGGCTACACTGAAGCTTTCTTT. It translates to CASSFDRGYTEAFF. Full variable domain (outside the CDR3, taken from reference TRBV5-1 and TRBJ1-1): KAGVTQTPRYLIKTRGQQVTLSCSPISGHRSVSWYQQTPGQGLQFLFEYFSETQRNKGNFPGRFSGRQFSNSRSEMNVSTLELGDSALYLCASSFDRGYTEAFFGQGTRLTVV.

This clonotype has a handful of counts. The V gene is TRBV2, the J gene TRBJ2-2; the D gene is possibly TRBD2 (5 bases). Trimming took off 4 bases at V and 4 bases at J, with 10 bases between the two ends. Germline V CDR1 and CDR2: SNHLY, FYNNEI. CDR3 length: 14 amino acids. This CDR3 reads CASSGGGLTGELFF. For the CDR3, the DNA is TGTGCCAGCAGTGGCGGTGGACTCACCGGGGAGCTGTTTTTT.

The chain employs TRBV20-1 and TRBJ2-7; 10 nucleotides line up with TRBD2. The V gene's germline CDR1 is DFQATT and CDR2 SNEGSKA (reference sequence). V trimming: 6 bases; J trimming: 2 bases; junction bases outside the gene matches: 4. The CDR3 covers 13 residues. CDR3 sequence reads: CSATGTSAYEQYF. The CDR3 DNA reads TGCAGTGCCACCGGGACTAGCGCCTACGAGCAGTACTTC.

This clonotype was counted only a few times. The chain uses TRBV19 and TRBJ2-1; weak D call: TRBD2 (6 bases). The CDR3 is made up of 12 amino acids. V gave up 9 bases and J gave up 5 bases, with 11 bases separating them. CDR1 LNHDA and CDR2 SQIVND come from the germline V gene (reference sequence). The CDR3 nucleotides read TGTGCCAGCCTGGGACTCCACAATGAGCAGTTCTTC. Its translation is CASLGLHNEQFF.

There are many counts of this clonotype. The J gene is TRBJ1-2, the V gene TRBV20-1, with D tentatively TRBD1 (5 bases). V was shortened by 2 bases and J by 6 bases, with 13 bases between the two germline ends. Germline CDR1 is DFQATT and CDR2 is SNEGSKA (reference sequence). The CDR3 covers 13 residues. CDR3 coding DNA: TGCAGTGCTAGAAGCTTCGGGGCAGATGGCTACACCTTC. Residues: CSARSFGADGYTF.

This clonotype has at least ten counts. The CDR3 protein is CASVSYNEQFF. CDR3 nucleotide sequence: TGTGCTAGTGTTTCCTACAATGAGCAGTTCTTC. V is TRBV12-5 and J is TRBJ2-1; D is unclear. Trimming removed 7 bases from V and 1 base from J, with 2 bases in between. Germline loops: CDR1 LGHNT, CDR2 FRNRAP. The CDR3 has 11 residues.

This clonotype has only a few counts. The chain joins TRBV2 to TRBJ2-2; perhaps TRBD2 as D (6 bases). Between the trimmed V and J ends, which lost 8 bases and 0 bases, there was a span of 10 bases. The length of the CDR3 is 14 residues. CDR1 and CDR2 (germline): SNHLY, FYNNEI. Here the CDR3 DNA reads TGTGCCAGCCTAGCGCAAGCGAACACCGGGGAGCTGTTTTTT. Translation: CASLAQANTGELFF.

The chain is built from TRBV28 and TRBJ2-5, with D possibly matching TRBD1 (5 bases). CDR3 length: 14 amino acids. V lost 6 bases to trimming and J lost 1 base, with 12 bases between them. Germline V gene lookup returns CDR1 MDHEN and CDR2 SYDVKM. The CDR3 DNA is TGTGCCAGCAGATACCCAGGGTCCCAAGAGACCCAGTACTTC. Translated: CASRYPGSQETQYF.

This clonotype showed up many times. CDR3 region: CASRNRQGTSNEKLFF. CDR3 nucleotide sequence: TGTGCCAGCAGAAACCGACAGGGAACATCTAATGAAAAACTGTTTTTT. This sequence joins TRBV6-1 and TRBJ1-4, with 7 bases fitting TRBD1. The CDR3 loop spans 16 amino acids. Germline values: CDR1 MNHNS, CDR2 SASEGT. Trimming removed 6 bases from V and 3 bases from J; junction bases left unmatched: 10.

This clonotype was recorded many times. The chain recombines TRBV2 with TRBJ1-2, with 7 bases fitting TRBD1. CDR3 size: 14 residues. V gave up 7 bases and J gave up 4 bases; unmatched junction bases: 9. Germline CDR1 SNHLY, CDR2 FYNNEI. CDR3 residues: CASTEEGAPYGYTF. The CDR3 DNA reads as TGTGCCAGCACCGAGGAGGGGGCCCCCTATGGCTACACCTTC.

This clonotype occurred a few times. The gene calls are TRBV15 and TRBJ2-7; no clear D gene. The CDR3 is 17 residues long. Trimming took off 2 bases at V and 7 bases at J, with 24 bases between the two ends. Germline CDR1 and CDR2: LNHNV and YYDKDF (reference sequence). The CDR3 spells CATSRPVGGQIRREQYF. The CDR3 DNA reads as TGTGCCACCAGCAGACCCGTGGGCGGCCAAATACGCCGGGAGCAGTACTTC.

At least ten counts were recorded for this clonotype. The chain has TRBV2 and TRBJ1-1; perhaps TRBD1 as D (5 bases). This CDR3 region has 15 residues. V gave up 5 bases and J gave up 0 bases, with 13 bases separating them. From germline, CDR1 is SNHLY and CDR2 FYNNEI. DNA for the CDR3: TGTGCCAGCAGTCCCGGGACTTTTATGAACACTGAAGCTTTCTTT. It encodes CASSPGTFMNTEAFF.

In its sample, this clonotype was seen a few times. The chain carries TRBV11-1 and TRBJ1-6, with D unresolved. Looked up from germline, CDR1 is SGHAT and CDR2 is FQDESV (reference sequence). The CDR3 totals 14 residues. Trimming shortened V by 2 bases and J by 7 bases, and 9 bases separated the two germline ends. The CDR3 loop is CASSLPLQNSPLHF. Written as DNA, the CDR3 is TGTGCCAGCAGCTTACCACTCCAAAATTCACCCCTCCACTTT.

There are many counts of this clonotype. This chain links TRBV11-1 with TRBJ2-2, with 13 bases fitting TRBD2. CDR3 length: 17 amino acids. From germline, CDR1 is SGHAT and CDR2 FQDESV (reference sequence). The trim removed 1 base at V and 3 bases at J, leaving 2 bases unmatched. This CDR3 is CASSLGLAGGHTGELFF. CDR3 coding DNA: TGTGCCAGCAGCTTAGGACTAGCGGGGGGACACACCGGGGAGCTGTTTTTT.

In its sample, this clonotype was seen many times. CDR3: CASSRTGERTYEQYF. The CDR3 DNA reads as TGCGCCAGCAGTCGGACAGGGGAAAGGACCTACGAGCAGTACTTC. The chain joins TRBV5-1 to TRBJ2-7, with 9 positions matching TRBD1. V was pared by 5 bases and J by 2 bases, with 8 bases of the junction left unmatched. The CDR3 totals 15 residues. Per the germline V gene, CDR1 is SGHRS and CDR2 is YFSETQ.

CDR3 nucleotide sequence: TGTGCCAGCAGCACCCAACCTGTGCCTAATGAAAAACTGTTTTTT. This translates into CASSTQPVPNEKLFF. The chain carries TRBV5-6 and TRBJ1-4, with D unresolved. Germline V lookup: CDR1 SGHDT, CDR2 YYEEEE. V gave up 4 bases and J gave up 3 bases, with 13 bases separating them. The length of the CDR3 is 15 residues.